This is a list of T cell receptor beta chains from one sample in a study of blood T cell repertoires in COVID-19. The protocol was immunoSEQ multiplex PCR, while the TCRdb copy is restricted to in-frame clones and leaves out a portion. The sample lists 40,000 to 55,000 clones, around 85% occurring once. The specimen sequenced was peripheral blood. These receptors all come from a man in his fifties with active COVID-19. Each CDR3 is given with its conserved first and last residue. Fields, in order: clone size, J gene, D gene, V gene, CDR3 protein, CDR3 DNA. D genes are given only for firm matches. Clone size is stated in some rows and not others, as once, few, many or a class when expanded.

-,TRBJ2-7,-,TRBV19,CASSTSRGPYEQYF,TGTGCCAGTAGTACCTCCCGGGGTCCCTACGAGCAGTACTTC
-,TRBJ2-4,TRBD1,TRBV5-4,CASSRTGENIQYF,TGTGCCAGCAGCCGGACAGGGGAAAACATTCAGTACTTC
-,TRBJ1-4,TRBD1,TRBV14,CASSRDRGRANEKLFF,TGTGCCAGCAGCCGAGACAGGGGCCGGGCTAATGAAAAACTGTTTTTT
-,TRBJ2-1,TRBD2,TRBV6-6,CASSYRTRNSYNEQFF,TGTGCCAGCAGTTACCGGACTAGAAACTCCTACAATGAGCAGTTCTTC
-,TRBJ1-5,-,TRBV19,CASSMNGGQPQHF,TGTGCCAGTAGTATGAATGGAGGTCAGCCCCAGCATTTT
-,TRBJ1-2,-,TRBV7-6,CASSLAPAGGSLGYTF,TGTGCCAGCAGCTTAGCGCCGGCCGGGGGAAGCTTAGGCTACACCTTC
-,TRBJ1-2,-,TRBV2,CASSENSYGYTF,TGTGCCAGCAGTGAAAACAGCTATGGCTACACCTTC
-,TRBJ2-2,TRBD1,TRBV27,CASSFRGTANTGELFF,TGTGCCAGCAGTTTTAGGGGGACAGCGAACACCGGGGAGCTGTTTTTT
-,TRBJ1-5,-,TRBV6-5,CASRSGQPQHF,TGTGCCAGCAGGTCAGGCCAGCCCCAGCATTTT
-,TRBJ1-4,-,TRBV6-6,CASSYSGALGEKLFF,TGTGCCAGCAGTTACTCAGGGGCCCTGGGGGAAAAACTGTTTTTT
-,TRBJ2-5,TRBD1,TRBV5-8,CASSGQGLETQYF,TGTGCCAGCTCGGGACAGGGTCTAGAGACCCAGTACTTC
-,TRBJ2-1,-,TRBV7-9,CASSDPWGPYNEQFF,TGTGCCAGCAGCGACCCCTGGGGCCCCTACAATGAGCAGTTCTTC
-,TRBJ2-4,TRBD2,TRBV5-1,CASSLAGTSGGAVAKNIQYF,TGCGCCAGCAGCTTGGCAGGGACTAGCGGGGGGGCCGTAGCCAAAAACATTCAGTACTTC
-,TRBJ2-3,-,TRBV7-9,CASSLAGSPDTQYF,TGTGCCAGCAGCTTAGCGGGGAGCCCAGATACGCAGTATTTT
-,TRBJ2-1,-,TRBV7-9,CASSPRLSNEQFF,TGTGCCAGCAGTCCCAGACTGAGCAATGAGCAGTTCTTC
-,TRBJ1-2,TRBD1,TRBV9,CASSTSTGYYGYTF,TGTGCCAGCAGCACCTCGACAGGGTACTATGGCTACACCTTC
few,TRBJ2-7,TRBD1,TRBV19,CASSADRERQKYEQYF,TGTGCCAGTAGTGCCGACAGGGAACGACAAAAGTACGAGCAGTACTTC
-,TRBJ2-7,TRBD1,TRBV5-5,CASSLSDRAYEQYF,TGTGCCAGCAGCTTGTCGGACAGGGCGTACGAGCAGTACTTC
-,TRBJ1-1,TRBD1,TRBV19,CASSTGTGGAFDEAFF,TGTGCCAGTAGTACCGGGACAGGGGGCGCTTTTGATGAAGCTTTCTTT
-,TRBJ2-3,TRBD2,TRBV7-9,CASSFNGGTSTDTQYF,TGTGCCAGCAGCTTTAACGGGGGGACGAGCACAGATACGCAGTATTTT
-,TRBJ2-7,TRBD1,TRBV28,CASSLGYRDRGYEQYF,TGTGCCAGCAGTTTGGGGTACCGGGACAGGGGCTACGAGCAGTACTTC
few,TRBJ2-7,-,TRBV18,CASSPTATYEQYF,TGTGCCAGCTCACCCACAGCAACCTACGAGCAGTACTTC
-,TRBJ2-3,TRBD1,TRBV6-2/TRBV6-3,CASSYPGQGADTQYF,TGTGCCAGCAGTTACCCCGGACAGGGAGCAGATACGCAGTATTTT
-,TRBJ2-5,TRBD2,TRBV19,CASRPTSGGGETQYF,TGTGCCAGTAGACCCACTAGCGGGGGCGGCGAGACCCAGTACTTC
-,TRBJ2-3,TRBD2,TRBV11-2,CASRPAGLNTDTQYF,TGTGCCAGCAGGCCAGCGGGGCTGAACACAGATACGCAGTATTTT